This T cell receptor (beta chain) emerged from a study of Graves' ophthalmopathy and Graves' hyperthyroidism. Study summary: Peripheral blood collection took place at initial diagnosis, before any treatment. General study results and limits: This model predicted ophthalmopathy progression (sensitivity 60% to 71%, specificity about 72%).

The CDR3 is 14 amino acids. V was pared by 5 bases and J by 3 bases, with 13 bases between. This clonotype has a handful of counts. Its antigen remains unknown. As the template, RNA transcripts were used to amplify TCR beta CDR3 regions. The workflow started with a first-round RT-PCR run with HTBI primers and then moved on to a second-round multiplex PCR. TCRdb re-analysed the multiplex PCR reads in MiXCR, keeping a single row per CDR3 protein. The sample lists hundreds of thousands of distinct CDR3 sequences, 35% to 50% occurring once. The TCR comes from an adult man with Graves' ophthalmopathy. J is TRBJ1-1 and V is TRBV12-3 or TRBV12-4, with TRBD1 as a possible D gene (5 bases). What was sequenced was peripheral blood. As DNA, the CDR3 is TGTGCCAGCAGTGAGGGGATATACGACACTGAAGCTTTCTTT. It translates to CASSEGIYDTEAFF.